This TCR beta chain was recorded in a study of T cell responses to AZD1222 COVID-19 vaccine. This table comes from immunoSEQ multiplex PCR, and its TCRdb copy is limited to in-frame clones, with some not included. This sample carries about 180,000 clones, 88% of them seen once, and the ten largest clones take about 24%. The V end was cut by 5 bases, the J end by 3 bases, with 14 bases between. CDR3 length: 14 residues. Germline CDR1 is LNHDA and CDR2 is SQIVND (reference sequence). About this clone itself: Its antigen is as yet unknown.

The study's findings and limits: Epitopes outside B.1.351 and B.1.1.7 mutated regions reportedly drew nearly half of spike TCRs. White British donors predominated, females outnumbered males, and clonal diversity was possibly underestimated.

Samples with a second dose at about 4 or about 12 weeks were pooled together. This sequence was found in an adult who received the AZD1222 COVID-19 vaccine. The source was peripheral blood, collected 28 days after the second AZD1222 dose. This chain uses TRBV19 with TRBJ2-7, with a possible D match to TRBD1 (6 bases). The CDR3, as DNA: TGTGCCAGTAGTGCCCGGGACACAGACTACGAGCAGTACTTC. It translates to CASSARDTDYEQYF. Full variable domain (remainder filled in from reference TRBV19 and TRBJ2-7): DGGITQSPKYLFRKEGQNVTLSCEQNLNHDAMYWYRQDPGQGLRLIYYSQIVNDFQKGDIAEGYSVSREKKESFPLTVTSAQKNPTAFYLCASSARDTDYEQYFGPGTRLTVT.